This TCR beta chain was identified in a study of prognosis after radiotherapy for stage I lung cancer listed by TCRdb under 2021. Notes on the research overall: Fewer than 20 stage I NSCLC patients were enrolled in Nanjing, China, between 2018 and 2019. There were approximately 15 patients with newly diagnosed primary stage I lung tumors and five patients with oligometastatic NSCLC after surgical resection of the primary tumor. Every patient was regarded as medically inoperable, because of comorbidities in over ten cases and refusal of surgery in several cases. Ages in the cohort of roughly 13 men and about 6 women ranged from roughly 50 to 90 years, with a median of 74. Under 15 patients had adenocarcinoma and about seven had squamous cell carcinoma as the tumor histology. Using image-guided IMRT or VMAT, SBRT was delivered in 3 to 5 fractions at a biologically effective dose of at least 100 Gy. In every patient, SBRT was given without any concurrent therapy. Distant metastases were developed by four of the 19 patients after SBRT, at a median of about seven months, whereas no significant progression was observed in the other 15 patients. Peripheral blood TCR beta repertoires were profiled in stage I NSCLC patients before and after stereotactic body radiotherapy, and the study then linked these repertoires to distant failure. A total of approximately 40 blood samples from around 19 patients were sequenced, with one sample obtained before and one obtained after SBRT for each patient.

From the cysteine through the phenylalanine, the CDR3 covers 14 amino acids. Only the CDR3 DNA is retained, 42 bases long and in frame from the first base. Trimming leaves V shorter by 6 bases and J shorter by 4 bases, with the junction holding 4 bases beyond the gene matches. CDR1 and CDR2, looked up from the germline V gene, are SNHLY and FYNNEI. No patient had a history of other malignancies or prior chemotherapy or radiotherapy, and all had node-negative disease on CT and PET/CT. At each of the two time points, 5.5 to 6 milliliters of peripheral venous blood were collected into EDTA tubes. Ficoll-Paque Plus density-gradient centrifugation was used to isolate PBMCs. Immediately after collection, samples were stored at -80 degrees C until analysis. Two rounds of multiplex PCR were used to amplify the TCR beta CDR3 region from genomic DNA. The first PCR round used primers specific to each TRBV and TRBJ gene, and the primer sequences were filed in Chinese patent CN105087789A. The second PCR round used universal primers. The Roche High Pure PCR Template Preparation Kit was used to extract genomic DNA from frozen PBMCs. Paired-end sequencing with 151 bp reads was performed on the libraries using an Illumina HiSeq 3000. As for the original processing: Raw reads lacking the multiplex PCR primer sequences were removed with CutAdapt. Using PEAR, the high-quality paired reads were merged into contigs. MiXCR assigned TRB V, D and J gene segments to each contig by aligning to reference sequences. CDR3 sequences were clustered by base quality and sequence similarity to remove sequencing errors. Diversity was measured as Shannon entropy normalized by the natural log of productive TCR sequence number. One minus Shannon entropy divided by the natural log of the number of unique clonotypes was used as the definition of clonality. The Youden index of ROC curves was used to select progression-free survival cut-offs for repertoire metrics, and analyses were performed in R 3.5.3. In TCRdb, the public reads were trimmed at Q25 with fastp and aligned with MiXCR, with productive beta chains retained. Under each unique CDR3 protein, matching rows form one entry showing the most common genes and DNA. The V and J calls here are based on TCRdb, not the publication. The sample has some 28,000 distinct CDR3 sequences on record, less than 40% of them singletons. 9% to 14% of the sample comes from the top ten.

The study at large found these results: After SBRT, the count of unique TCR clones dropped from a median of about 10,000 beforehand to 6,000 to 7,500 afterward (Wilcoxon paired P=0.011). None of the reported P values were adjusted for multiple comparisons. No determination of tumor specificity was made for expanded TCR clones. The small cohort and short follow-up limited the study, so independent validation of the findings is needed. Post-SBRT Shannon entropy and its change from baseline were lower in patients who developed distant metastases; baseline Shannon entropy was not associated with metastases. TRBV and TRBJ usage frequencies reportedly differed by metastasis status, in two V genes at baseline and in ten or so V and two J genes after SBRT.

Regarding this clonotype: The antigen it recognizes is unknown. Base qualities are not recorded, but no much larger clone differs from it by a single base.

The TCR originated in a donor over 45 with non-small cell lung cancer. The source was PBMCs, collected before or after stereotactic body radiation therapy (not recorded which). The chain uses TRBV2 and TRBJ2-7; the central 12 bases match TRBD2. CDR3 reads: CASRRTSGIYEQYF. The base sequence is TGTGCCAGCAGACGGACTAGCGGGATATACGAGCAGTACTTC.